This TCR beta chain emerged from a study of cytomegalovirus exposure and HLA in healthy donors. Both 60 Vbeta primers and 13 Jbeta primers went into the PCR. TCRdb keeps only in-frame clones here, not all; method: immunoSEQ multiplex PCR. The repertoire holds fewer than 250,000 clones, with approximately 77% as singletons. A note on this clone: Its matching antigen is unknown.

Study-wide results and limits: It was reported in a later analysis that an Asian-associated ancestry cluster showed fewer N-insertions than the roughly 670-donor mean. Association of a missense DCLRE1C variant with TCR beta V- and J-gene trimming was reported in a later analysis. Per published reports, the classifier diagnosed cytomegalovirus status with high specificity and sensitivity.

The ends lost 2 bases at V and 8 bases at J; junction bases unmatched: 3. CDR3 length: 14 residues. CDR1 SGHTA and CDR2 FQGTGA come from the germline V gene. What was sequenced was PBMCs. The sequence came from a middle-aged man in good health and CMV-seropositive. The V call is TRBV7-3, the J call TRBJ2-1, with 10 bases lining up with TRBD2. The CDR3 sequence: CASSLGLAGDEQFF. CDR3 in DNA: TGTGCCAGCAGCTTAGGGCTAGCGGGAGATGAGCAGTTCTTC.